The 19 T cell receptor beta chains below all came from one sample that was sequenced in a study of CD8 T cells in ankylosing spondylitis. TCRdb re-analysed the 5' RACE reads in MiXCR, keeping a single row per CDR3 protein. This table holds 25,000 to 35,000 distinct CDR3 sequences, over 12% found once. The sample taken for sequencing was blood. These receptors were obtained from a male donor with ankylosing spondylitis or in good health (not recorded which).

In this sample, this clonotype turned up a few times. The chain recombines TRBV14 with TRBJ2-2; D is possibly TRBD1 (6 bases). Trimming stripped 5 bases from V and 2 bases from J, with 9 bases between. In germline, CDR1 is SGHDN, CDR2 FVKESK. The CDR3 covers 14 residues. The CDR3: CASSWTVNTGELFF. CDR3 nucleotides: TGTGCCAGCAGCTGGACAGTTAACACCGGGGAGCTGTTTTTT.

Only a few counts were recorded for this clonotype. The rearrangement joins TRBV20-1 to TRBJ2-1; 10 positions match TRBD1. Losses at the gene ends were 5 bases for V and 7 bases for J; bases not matched to a gene: 11. Germline V gene data show CDR1 as DFQATT and CDR2 as SNEGSKA (reference sequence). This CDR3 is built from 15 residues. The CDR3 is CSAGDRGRSPNEQFF. The CDR3 coding sequence is TGCAGTGCTGGCGACAGGGGGCGTTCCCCTAATGAGCAGTTCTTC.

V usage is TRBV28 and J usage is TRBJ1-4; 7 bases align to TRBD1. Losses at the gene ends were 2 bases for V and 11 bases for J; bases not matched to a gene: 8. The CDR3 sequence is 14 residues long. Looked up from germline, CDR1 is MDHEN and CDR2 is SYDVKM. This chain's CDR3 is CASSLMDRTGKLFF. The CDR3 nucleotides are TGTGCCAGCAGTTTAATGGACAGGACCGGGAAACTGTTTTTT.

V usage is TRBV27 and J usage is TRBJ2-7; D remains ambiguous. The CDR3 has 13 residues. V lost 3 bases, J lost 3 bases, and 9 bases lay in between. Germline loops: CDR1 MNHEY, CDR2 SMNVEV (reference sequence). The DNA of the CDR3 is TGTGCCAGCAGTTTTACCGCCCGCTACGAGCAGTACTTC. Encoded protein: CASSFTARYEQYF.

The rearrangement uses TRBV7-2 and TRBJ2-3, with D possibly being TRBD2 (6 bases). There are 14 residues in the CDR3. V lost 8 bases to trimming and J lost 0 bases, with 12 bases between them. CDR1 and CDR2 (germline): SGHTA, FQGNSA. The CDR3 DNA reads TGTGCCAGCCGCCCGGGACTTAGCACAGATACGCAGTATTTT. Amino acid sequence: CASRPGLSTDTQYF.

CDR3 DNA: TGCGCCAGCAGCCTGGGACGGGACTACGAGCAGTACTTC. Encoded protein: CASSLGRDYEQYF. The V gene is TRBV5-1, the J gene TRBJ2-7, with D possibly called TRBD1 or TRBD2 (5 bases each). Trimming took 4 bases from V and 3 from J, leaving 11 bases between them. The CDR3 is 13 amino acids. Germline V gene data show CDR1 as SGHRS and CDR2 as YFSETQ.

This clonotype occurred a few times. The chain has TRBV28 and TRBJ2-3; the D gene is possibly TRBD2 (6 bases). CDR3 length: 15 residues. V gave up 2 bases and J gave up 6 bases, with 15 bases separating them. Germline V gives CDR1 MDHEN, CDR2 SYDVKM. The chain's CDR3 is CASSLMGLTLDTQYF. CDR3 DNA: TGTGCCAGCAGTTTAATGGGACTTACACTTGATACGCAGTATTTT.

This clonotype was detected many times. The chain employs TRBV4-3 and TRBJ1-1; TRBD1 matches at 7 bases. The germline V gene has CDR1 LGHNA and CDR2 YSLEER. This CDR3 has 16 residues. V lost 2 bases and J lost 2; bases outside the gene matches: 8. DNA of the CDR3: TGCGCCAGCAGCCAAACCGGGACAGCCCTTAACACTGAAGCTTTCTTT. It translates to CASSQTGTALNTEAFF.

The V and J genes are TRBV12-3 or TRBV12-4 and TRBJ2-3, with 8 bases that match TRBD2. V lost 5 bases to trimming and J lost 0 bases; unmatched junction nucleotides: 4. The CDR3 totals 15 residues. For the CDR3, the DNA is TGTGCCAGCAGTACTAGCGGAGTCAGCACAGATACGCAGTATTTT. Translated, it gives CASSTSGVSTDTQYF.

The table lists this clonotype with a few counts. The gene calls are TRBV4-3 and TRBJ2-1; D is unclear. In germline, CDR1 is LGHNA, CDR2 YSLEER. The CDR3 is 12 amino acids. Trimming left V 3 bases short and J 7 bases short, with 7 bases between. Here the CDR3 DNA reads TGCGCCAGCAGCCAGAGACGGAATGAGCAGTTCTTC. Its protein is CASSQRRNEQFF.

V gene TRBV4-2 combines with J gene TRBJ2-1; 7 bases are shared with TRBD1. The CDR3 consists of 15 residues. The V and J ends lost 4 bases and 9 bases, in that order; junction bases with no gene match: 12. Germline CDR1 LGHNA, CDR2 YNFKEQ. For the CDR3, the DNA is TGTGCCAGCAGCCTATTACAGGGGCGAAGGGGTGAGCAGTTCTTC. As protein: CASSLLQGRRGEQFF.

In this sample, this clonotype turned up a few times. The chain carries TRBV4-2 and TRBJ1-5; unclear D gene. CDR3 length: 15 amino acids. Trimming removed 0 bases from V and 4 bases from J, with 10 bases in between. Germline V gene data show CDR1 as LGHNA and CDR2 as YNFKEQ. CDR3 residues: CASSQDLVQNQPQHF. The CDR3 coding sequence is TGTGCCAGCAGCCAAGATCTTGTCCAAAATCAGCCCCAGCATTTT.

This chain links TRBV28 with TRBJ1-2; D is possibly TRBD1 (5 bases). The germline CDR1 and CDR2 sequences are MDHEN and SYDVKM. V was cut by 4 bases and J by 8 bases, with 17 bases left in between. CDR3 length: 14 residues. This chain's CDR3 is CASSSGAQLEGYTF. Written as DNA, the CDR3 is TGTGCCAGCAGTTCCGGGGCCCAACTCGAGGGCTACACCTTC.

The sample holds a few counts of this clonotype. The gene calls are TRBV20-1 and TRBJ2-3, with D uncertain. The CDR3 consists of 15 residues. CDR1 is DFQATT and CDR2 is SNEGSKA in the germline V gene (reference sequence). V was pared by 3 bases and J by 2 bases, with 15 bases between. CDR3 protein: CSASLPGMPTDTQYF. The CDR3 DNA sequence: TGCAGTGCTAGTCTGCCCGGAATGCCCACAGATACGCAGTATTTT.

The table lists this clonotype with a few counts. The chain links TRBV7-6 to TRBJ1-4; D is possibly TRBD1 (6 bases). V lost 4 bases to trimming and J lost 6 bases, with 15 bases between them. The CDR3 spans 15 residues. Per the germline V gene, CDR1 is SGHVS and CDR2 is FNYEAQ. The CDR3 bases are TGTGCCAGCAGCTACGGGACACGGGCGGATGAAAAACTGTTTTTT. Its translation: CASSYGTRADEKLFF.

V and J are TRBV7-9 and TRBJ2-5, with D perhaps matching TRBD1 (6 bases). This CDR3 is 15 amino acids long. V dropped 3 bases and J dropped 5 bases, with 16 bases sitting between them. Germline loops: CDR1 SEHNR, CDR2 FQNEAQ (reference sequence). The CDR3 loop is CASSFLRGMWETQYF. The CDR3 DNA sequence: TGTGCCAGCAGCTTCCTCAGGGGTATGTGGGAGACCCAGTACTTC.

The rearrangement joins TRBV30 to TRBJ2-6; the match to TRBD2 covers 12 bases. In germline, CDR1 is GTSNPN, CDR2 SVGIG (reference sequence). Losses at the gene ends were 7 bases for V and 0 bases for J; bases not matched to a gene: 7. The CDR3 totals 17 residues. Here the CDR3 DNA reads TGTGCCTCCCCGACTAGCGGGAGATACTCTGGGGCCAACGTCCTGACTTTC. Translated: CASPTSGRYSGANVLTF.

V gene TRBV4-3 combines with J gene TRBJ2-5; 9 bases are a match to TRBD2. The CDR3 is 19 amino acids. Germline assignment: CDR1 LGHNA and CDR2 YSLEER. J lost 1 base, V lost 1 base, and 13 bases had no gene match. The CDR3 nucleotides are TGCGCCAGCAGCCAAGTCTATGGGGTAACGGGACTAGCCCAAGAGACCCAGTACTTC. Translation gives CASSQVYGVTGLAQETQYF.

This clonotype was observed a handful of times. This chain joins TRBV7-2 and TRBJ1-1; D gene ambiguous. This CDR3 contains 13 residues. CDR1 SGHTA and CDR2 FQGNSA come from the germline V gene. V was clipped by 6 bases and J by 1 base, with 9 bases between them. CDR3 nucleotide sequence: TGTGCCAGCAGTCCATTCGAGAACACTGAAGCTTTCTTT. Its protein is CASSPFENTEAFF.